This T cell receptor beta chain was identified during a study of blood T cell repertoires in COVID-19. Seattle enrolled patients during active infection and tracked them longitudinally. The protocol was immunoSEQ multiplex PCR, while the TCRdb copy is restricted to in-frame clones and leaves out a portion. This table holds 290,000 or so clones, about nine tenths found once. CDR3 size: 14 residues. Trimming stripped 5 bases from V and 0 bases from J, with 10 bases between. CDR1 and CDR2 from the germline V gene are LNHDA and SQIVND (reference sequence). The sequencing input was peripheral blood. J is TRBJ1-1 and V is TRBV19; D is unclear. The TCR was taken from a woman in her twenties or thirties with COVID-19, enrolled during active disease. The CDR3 DNA reads as TGTGCCAGTAGTCCTACGGGAATGAACACTGAAGCTTTCTTT. This sequence encodes CASSPTGMNTEAFF.